Shown below are 4 T cell receptor beta chains from a single sample sequenced in a study of blood T cells in healthy people across ages. The second PCR ran roughly 7 to 12 cycles with a sample-barcoded 5' primer and J-beta primers. MiXCR, applied by TCRdb to the 5' RACE reads, yields one record per CDR3 protein. This sample carries around 650,000 distinct CDR3 sequences, around two fifths of them seen once, and the ten largest clones take 30%. The sequenced sample consisted of blood. The receptors shown here come from a man at least 80 years old in good health.

The chain employs TRBV7-2 and TRBJ2-1, with 8 bases lining up with TRBD2. Judging by the DNA end, TRBJ2-7 fits better; the J call may be wrong. Germline V gene lookup returns CDR1 SGHTA and CDR2 FQGNSA. This CDR3 is built from 15 residues. This chain's CDR3 is CASSQSGSIYNEQYF. The CDR3 DNA reads as TGTGCCAGCAGCCAAAGCGGGAGTATCTACAATGAGCAGTACTTC.

The table lists this clonotype with many counts. The chain has TRBV12-3 or TRBV12-4 and TRBJ2-7, with TRBD1 identical over 8 bases. The ends lost 5 bases at V and 2 bases at J; junction bases unmatched: 2. The CDR3 is made up of 13 amino acids. CDR3 sequence (DNA): TGTGCCAGCAGTCAGGGACAGGCCTACGAGCAGTACTTC. Amino acids: CASSQGQAYEQYF.

This chain uses TRBV7-9 with TRBJ2-1, with D perhaps TRBD1 (5 bases). CDR3 size: 16 residues. Germline V gene lookup returns CDR1 SEHNR and CDR2 FQNEAQ (reference sequence). Trimming removed 1 base at V and 9 bases at J, with 19 bases between. The CDR3 loop reads CASSLVTAPGSSEQFF. CDR3 bases: TGTGCCAGCAGCTTAGTAACCGCGCCAGGGTCTAGTGAGCAGTTCTTC. Together with reference TRBV7-9 and TRBJ2-1, the CDR3 gives the full variable domain: DTGVSQNPRHKITKRGQNVTFRCDPISEHNRLYWYRQTLGQGPEFLTYFQNEAQLEKSRLLSDRFSAERPKGSFSTLEIQRTEQGDSAMYLCASSLVTAPGSSEQFFGPGTRLTVL.

The J gene is TRBJ2-7, the V gene TRBV27; weak D call: TRBD1 (5 bases). V was trimmed by 0 bases and J by 4 bases, leaving 19 bases between them. Germline values: CDR1 MNHEY, CDR2 SMNVEV (reference sequence). This CDR3 is built from 17 residues. This chain's CDR3 is CASSLSPATTAQYEQYF. CDR3 nucleotide sequence: TGTGCCAGCAGTTTATCCCCAGCCACGACAGCACAATACGAGCAGTACTTC.